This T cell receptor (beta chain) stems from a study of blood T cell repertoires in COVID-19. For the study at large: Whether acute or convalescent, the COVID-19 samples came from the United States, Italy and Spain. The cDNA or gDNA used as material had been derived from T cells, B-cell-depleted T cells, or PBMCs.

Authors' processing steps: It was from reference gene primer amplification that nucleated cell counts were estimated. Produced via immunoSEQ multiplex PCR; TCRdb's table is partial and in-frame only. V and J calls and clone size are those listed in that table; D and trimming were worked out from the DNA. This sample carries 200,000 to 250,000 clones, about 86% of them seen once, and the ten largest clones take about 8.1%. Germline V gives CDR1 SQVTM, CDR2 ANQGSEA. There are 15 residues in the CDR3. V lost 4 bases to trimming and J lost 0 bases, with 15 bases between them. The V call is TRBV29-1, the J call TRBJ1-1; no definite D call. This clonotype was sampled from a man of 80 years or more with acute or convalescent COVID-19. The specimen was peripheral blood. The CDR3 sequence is CSVVPGSSMNTEAFF. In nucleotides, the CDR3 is TGCAGCGTTGTTCCCGGGAGTTCCATGAACACTGAAGCTTTCTTT. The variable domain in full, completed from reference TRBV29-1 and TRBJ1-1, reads SAVISQKPSRDICQRGTSLTIQCQVDSQVTMMFWYRQQPGQSLTLIATANQGSEATYESGFVIDKFPISRPNLTFSTLTVSNMSPEDSSIYLCSVVPGSSMNTEAFFGQGTRLTVV.